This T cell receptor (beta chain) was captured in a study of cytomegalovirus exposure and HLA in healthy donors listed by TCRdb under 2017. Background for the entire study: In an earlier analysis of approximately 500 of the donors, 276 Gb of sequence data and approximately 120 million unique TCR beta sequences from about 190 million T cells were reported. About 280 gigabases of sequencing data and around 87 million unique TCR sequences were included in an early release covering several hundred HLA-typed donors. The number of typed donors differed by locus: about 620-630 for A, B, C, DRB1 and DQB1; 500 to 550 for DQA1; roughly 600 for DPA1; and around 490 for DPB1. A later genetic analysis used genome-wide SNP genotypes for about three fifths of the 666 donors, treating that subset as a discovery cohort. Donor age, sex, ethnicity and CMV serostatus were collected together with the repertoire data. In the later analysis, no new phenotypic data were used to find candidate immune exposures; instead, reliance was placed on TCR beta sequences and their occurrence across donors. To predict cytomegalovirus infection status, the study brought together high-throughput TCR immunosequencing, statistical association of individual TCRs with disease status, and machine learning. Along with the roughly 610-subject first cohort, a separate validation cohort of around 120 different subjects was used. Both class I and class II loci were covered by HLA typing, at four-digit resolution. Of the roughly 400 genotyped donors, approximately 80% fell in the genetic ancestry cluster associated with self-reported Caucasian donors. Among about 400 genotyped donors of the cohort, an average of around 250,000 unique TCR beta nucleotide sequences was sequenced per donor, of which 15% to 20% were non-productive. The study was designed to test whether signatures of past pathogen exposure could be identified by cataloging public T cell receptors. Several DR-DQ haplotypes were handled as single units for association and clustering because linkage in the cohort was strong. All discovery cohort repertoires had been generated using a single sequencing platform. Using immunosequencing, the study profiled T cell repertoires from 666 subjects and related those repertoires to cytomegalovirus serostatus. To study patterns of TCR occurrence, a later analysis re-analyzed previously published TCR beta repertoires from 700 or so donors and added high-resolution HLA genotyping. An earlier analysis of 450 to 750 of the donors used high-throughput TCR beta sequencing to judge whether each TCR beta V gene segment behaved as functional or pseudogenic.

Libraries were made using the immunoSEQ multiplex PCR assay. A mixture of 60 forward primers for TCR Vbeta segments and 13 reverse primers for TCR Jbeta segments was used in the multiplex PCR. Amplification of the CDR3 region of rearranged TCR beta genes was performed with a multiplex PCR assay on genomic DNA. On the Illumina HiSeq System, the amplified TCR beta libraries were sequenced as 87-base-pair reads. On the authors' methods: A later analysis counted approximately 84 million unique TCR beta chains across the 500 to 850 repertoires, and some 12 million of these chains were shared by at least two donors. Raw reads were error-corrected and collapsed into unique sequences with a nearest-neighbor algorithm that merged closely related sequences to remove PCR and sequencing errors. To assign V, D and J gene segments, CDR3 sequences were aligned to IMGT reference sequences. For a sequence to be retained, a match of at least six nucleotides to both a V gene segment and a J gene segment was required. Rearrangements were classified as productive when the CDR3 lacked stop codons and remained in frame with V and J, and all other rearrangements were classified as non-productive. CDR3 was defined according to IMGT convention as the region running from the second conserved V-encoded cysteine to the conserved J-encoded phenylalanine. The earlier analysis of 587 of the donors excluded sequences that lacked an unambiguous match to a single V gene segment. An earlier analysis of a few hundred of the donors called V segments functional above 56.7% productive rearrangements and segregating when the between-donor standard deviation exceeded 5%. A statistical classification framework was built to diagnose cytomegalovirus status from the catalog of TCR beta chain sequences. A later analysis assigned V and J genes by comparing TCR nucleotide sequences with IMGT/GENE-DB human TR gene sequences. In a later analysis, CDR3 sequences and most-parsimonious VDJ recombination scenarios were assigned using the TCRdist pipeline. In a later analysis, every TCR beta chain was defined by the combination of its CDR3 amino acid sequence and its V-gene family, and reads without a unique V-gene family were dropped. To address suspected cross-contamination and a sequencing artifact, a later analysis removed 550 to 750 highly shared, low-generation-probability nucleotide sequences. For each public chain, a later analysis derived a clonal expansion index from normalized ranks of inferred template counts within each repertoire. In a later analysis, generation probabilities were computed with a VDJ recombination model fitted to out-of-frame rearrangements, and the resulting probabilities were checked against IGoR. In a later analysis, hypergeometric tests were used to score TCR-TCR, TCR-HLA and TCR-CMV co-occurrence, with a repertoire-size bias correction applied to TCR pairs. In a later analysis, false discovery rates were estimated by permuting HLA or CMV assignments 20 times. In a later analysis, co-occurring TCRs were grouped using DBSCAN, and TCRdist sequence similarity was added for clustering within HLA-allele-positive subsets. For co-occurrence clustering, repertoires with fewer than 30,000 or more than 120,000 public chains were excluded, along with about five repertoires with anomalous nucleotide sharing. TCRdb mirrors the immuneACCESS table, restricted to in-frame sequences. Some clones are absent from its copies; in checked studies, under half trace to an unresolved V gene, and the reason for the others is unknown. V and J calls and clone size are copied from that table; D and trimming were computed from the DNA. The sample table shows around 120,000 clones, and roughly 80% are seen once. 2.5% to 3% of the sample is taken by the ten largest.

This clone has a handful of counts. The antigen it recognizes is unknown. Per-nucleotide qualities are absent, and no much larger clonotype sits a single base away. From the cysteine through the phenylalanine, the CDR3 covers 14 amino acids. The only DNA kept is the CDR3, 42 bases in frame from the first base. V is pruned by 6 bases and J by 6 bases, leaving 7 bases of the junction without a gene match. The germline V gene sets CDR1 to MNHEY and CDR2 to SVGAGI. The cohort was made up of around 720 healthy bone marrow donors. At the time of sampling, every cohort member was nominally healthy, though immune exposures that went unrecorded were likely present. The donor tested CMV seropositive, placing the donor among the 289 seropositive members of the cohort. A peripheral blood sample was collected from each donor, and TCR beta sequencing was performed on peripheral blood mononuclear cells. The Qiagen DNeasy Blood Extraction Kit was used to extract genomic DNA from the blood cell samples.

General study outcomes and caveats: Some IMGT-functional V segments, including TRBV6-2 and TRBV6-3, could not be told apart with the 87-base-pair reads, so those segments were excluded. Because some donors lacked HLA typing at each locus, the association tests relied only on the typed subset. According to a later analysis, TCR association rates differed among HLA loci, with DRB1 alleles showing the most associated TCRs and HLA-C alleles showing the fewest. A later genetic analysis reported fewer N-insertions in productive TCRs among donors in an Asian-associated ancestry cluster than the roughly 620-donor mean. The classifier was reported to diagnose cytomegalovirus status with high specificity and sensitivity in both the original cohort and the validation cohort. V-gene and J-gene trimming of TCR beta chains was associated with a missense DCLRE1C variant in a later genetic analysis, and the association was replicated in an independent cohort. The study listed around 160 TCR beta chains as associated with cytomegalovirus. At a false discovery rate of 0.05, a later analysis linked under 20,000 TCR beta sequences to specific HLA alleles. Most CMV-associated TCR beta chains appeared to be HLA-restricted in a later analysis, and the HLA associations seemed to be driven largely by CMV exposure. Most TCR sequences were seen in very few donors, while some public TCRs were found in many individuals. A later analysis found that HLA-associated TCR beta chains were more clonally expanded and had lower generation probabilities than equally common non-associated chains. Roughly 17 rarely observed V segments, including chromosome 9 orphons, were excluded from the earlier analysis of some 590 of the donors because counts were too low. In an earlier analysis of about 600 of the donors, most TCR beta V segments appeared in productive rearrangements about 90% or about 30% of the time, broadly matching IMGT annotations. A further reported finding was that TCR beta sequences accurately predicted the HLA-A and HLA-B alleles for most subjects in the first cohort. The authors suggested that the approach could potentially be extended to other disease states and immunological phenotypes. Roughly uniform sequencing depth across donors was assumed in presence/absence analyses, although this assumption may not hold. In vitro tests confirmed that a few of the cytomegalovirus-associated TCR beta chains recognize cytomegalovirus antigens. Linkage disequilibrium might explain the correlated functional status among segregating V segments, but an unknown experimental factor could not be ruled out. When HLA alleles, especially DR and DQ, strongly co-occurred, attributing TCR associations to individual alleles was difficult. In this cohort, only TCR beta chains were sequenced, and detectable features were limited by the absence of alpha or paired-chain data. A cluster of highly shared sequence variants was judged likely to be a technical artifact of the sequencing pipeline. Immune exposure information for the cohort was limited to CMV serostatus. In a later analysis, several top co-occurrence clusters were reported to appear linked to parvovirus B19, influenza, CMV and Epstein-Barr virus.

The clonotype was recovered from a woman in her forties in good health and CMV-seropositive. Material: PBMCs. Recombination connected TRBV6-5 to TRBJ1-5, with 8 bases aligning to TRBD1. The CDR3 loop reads CASRLRQGSQPQHF. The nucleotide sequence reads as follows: TGTGCCAGCAGATTAAGACAGGGGAGTCAGCCCCAGCATTTT.